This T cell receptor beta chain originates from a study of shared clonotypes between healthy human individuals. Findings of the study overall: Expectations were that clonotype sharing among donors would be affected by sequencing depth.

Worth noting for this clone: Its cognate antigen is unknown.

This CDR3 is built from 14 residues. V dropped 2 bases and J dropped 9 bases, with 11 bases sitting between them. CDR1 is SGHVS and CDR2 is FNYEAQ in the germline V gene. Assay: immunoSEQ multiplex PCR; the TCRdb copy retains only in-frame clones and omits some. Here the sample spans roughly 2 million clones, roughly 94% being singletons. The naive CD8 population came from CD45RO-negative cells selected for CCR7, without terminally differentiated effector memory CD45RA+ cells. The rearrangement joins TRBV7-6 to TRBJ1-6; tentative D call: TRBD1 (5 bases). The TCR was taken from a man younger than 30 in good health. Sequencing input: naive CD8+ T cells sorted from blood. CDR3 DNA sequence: TGTGCCAGCAGCTTAACGGGGCCGAGTTCACCCCTCCACTTT. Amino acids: CASSLTGPSSPLHF. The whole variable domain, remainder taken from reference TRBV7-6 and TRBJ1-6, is GAGVSQSPRYKVTKRGQDVALRCDPISGHVSLYWYRQALGQGPEFLTYFNYEAQQDKSGLPNDRFSAERPEGSISTLTIQRTEQRDSAMYRCASSLTGPSSPLHFGNGTRLTVT.